The T cell receptor beta chain described here comes from a study of control samples from healthy donors and cancer patients. Germline assignment: CDR1 SNHLY and CDR2 FYNNEI. With V trimmed by 10 bases and J by 0 bases, 15 bases remained unmatched. The CDR3 contains 16 residues. Profiling relied on immunoSEQ multiplex PCR, and the TCRdb table lists in-frame clones only, not all of them. The table includes about 130,000 clones, more than 70% detected once. The rearrangement uses TRBV2 and TRBJ2-7, with 7 bases matching TRBD1. The sequence was obtained from a man aged 45-60 years in good health. The sequenced material came from blood. The CDR3 coding sequence is TGTGCCACCTCATTACCAGCCGGGACAGCCTCCTACGAGCAGTACTTC. Amino acid sequence: CATSLPAGTASYEQYF.